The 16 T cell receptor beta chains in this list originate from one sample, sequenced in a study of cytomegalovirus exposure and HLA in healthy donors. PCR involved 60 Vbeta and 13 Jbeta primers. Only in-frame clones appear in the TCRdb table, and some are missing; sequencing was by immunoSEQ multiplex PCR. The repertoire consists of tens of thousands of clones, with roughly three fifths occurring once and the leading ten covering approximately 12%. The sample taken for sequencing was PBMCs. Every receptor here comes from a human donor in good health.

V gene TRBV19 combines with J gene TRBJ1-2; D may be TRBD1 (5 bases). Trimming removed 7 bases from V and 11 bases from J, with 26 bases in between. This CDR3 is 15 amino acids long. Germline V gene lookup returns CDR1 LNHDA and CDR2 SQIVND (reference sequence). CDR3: CASTTGPYGVGGYTF. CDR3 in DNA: TGTGCCAGTACCACGGGACCTTATGGGGTCGGGGGTTACACCTTC.

The CDR3 DNA follows: TGCGCCAGCAGCTTGTCCCCGGGAAGCAATCAGCCCCAGCATTTT. It translates to CASSLSPGSNQPQHF. The chain couples TRBV5-1 to TRBJ1-5, with D unresolved. Germline V gives CDR1 SGHRS, CDR2 YFSETQ. Trimming stripped 1 base from V and 1 base from J, with 9 bases between. The CDR3 is made up of 15 amino acids. Supplemented by reference TRBV5-1 and TRBJ1-5, the full variable domain reads KAGVTQTPRYLIKTRGQQVTLSCSPISGHRSVSWYQQTPGQGLQFLFEYFSETQRNKGNFPGRFSGRQFSNSRSEMNVSTLELGDSALYLCASSLSPGSNQPQHFGDGTRLSIL.

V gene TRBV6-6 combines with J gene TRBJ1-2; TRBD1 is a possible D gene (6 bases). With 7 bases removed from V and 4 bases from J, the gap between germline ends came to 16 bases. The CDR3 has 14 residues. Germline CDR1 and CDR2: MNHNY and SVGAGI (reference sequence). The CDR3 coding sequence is TGTGCCAGCAAGTCCAGGGGAGTTATCTATGGCTACACCTTC. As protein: CASKSRGVIYGYTF.

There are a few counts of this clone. The CDR3 DNA sequence: TGTGCCAGCAGCCCCGGGACAGGGCGGGGATATAATTCACCCCTCCACTTT. As protein: CASSPGTGRGYNSPLHF. The rearrangement uses TRBV5-6 and TRBJ1-6; TRBD1 aligns across 9 bases. The germline CDR1 and CDR2 sequences are SGHDT and YYEEEE. Trimming cost V 4 bases and J 4 bases; bases outside gene matches: 9. This CDR3 comprises 17 residues.

This chain's CDR3 is CASSLGSTGGPYEQYF. The CDR3 coding sequence is TGTGCCAGCAGCTTAGGGTCAACGGGGGGGCCCTACGAGCAGTACTTC. This chain links TRBV7-2 with TRBJ2-5; 8 bases are a match to TRBD2. The J call is uncertain, as TRBJ2-7 better fits the DNA end. CDR3 size: 16 residues. Germline V lookup: CDR1 SGHTA, CDR2 FQGNSA.

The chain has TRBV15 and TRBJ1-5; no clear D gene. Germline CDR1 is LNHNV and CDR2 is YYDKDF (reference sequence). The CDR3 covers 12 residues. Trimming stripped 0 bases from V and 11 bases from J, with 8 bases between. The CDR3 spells CATSRDQRAQHF. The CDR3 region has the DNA TGTGCCACCAGCAGAGATCAGAGGGCCCAGCATTTT.

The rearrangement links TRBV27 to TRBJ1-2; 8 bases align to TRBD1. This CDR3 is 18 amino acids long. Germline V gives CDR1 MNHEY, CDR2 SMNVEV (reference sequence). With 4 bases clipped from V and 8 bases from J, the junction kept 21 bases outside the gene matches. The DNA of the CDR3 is TGTGCCAGCAGTTCGGCGGGGCAGGGGGCAAGGGCTGGATGGGGCTACACCTTC. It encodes CASSSAGQGARAGWGYTF.

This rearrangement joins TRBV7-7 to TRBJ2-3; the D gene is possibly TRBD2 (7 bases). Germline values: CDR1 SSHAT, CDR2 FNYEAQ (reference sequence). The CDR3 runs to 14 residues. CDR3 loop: CAVSGGYSTDTQYF. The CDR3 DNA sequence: TGTGCTGTGTCGGGGGGCTATAGCACAGATACGCAGTATTTT.

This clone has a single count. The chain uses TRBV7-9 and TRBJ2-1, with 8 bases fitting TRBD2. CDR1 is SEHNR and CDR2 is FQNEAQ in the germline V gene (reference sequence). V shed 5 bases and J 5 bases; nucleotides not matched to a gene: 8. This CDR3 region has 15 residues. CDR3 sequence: CASSPGLVPDNEQFF. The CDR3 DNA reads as TGTGCCAGCAGCCCGGGACTAGTACCCGACAATGAGCAGTTCTTC.

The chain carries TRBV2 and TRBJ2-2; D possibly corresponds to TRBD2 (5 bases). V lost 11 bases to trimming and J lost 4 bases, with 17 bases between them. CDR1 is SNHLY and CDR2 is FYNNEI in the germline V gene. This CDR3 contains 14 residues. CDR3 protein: CARSTLGGTGELFF. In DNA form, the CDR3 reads TGTGCCCGAAGCACACTCGGAGGCACCGGGGAGCTGTTTTTT. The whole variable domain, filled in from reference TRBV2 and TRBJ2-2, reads EPEVTQTPSHQVTQMGQEVILRCVPISNHLYFYWYRQILGQKVEFLVSFYNNEISEKSEIFDDQFSVERPDGSNFTLKIRSTKLEDSAMYFCARSTLGGTGELFFGEGSRLTVL.

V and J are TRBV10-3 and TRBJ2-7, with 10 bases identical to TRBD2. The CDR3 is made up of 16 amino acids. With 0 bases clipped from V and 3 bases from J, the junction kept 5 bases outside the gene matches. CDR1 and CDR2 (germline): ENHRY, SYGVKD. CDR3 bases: TGTGCCATCAGTGAGTCGGGGGCTAGCGGGGGCTACGAGCAGTACTTC. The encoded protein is CAISESGASGGYEQYF.

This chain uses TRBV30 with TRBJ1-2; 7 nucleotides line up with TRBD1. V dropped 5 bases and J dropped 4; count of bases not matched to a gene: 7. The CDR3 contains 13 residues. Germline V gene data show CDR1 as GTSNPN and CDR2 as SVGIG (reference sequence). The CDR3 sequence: CAWDRERAYGYTF. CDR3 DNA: TGTGCCTGGGACAGGGAACGGGCCTATGGCTACACCTTC.

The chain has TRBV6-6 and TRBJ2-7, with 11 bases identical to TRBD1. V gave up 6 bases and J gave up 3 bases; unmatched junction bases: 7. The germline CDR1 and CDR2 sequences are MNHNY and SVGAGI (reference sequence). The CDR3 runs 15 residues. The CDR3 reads CASRPGTGGFYEQYF. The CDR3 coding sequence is TGTGCCAGCAGACCCGGGACAGGGGGTTTCTACGAGCAGTACTTC.

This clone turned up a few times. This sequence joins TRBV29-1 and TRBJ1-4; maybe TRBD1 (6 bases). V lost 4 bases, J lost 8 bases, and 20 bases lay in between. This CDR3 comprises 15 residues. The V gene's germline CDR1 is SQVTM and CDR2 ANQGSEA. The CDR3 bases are TGCAGCGTTGTTTCAGGGGCCCACCAAAGGGAAAAACTGTTTTTT. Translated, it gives CSVVSGAHQREKLFF.

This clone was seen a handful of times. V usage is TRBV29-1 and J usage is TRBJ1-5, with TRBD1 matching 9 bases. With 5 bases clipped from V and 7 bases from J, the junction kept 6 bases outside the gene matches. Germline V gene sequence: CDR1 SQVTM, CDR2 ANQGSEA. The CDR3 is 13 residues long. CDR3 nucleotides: TGCAGCGTTACAGGGGGCGCTTGGCAGCCCCAGCATTTT. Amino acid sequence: CSVTGGAWQPQHF.

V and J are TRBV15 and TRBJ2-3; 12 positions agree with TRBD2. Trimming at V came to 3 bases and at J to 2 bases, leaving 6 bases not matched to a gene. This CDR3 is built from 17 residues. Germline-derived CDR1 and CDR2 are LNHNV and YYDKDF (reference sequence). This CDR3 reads CATSSGGLAGPTDTQYF. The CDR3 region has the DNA TGTGCCACCAGCAGTGGAGGACTAGCGGGGCCCACAGATACGCAGTATTTT. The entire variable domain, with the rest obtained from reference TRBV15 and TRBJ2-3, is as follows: DAMVIQNPRYQVTQFGKPVTLSCSQTLNHNVMYWYQQKSSQAPKLLFHYYDKDFNNEADTPDNFQSRRPNTSFCFLDIRSPGLGDTAMYLCATSSGGLAGPTDTQYFGPGTRLTVL.